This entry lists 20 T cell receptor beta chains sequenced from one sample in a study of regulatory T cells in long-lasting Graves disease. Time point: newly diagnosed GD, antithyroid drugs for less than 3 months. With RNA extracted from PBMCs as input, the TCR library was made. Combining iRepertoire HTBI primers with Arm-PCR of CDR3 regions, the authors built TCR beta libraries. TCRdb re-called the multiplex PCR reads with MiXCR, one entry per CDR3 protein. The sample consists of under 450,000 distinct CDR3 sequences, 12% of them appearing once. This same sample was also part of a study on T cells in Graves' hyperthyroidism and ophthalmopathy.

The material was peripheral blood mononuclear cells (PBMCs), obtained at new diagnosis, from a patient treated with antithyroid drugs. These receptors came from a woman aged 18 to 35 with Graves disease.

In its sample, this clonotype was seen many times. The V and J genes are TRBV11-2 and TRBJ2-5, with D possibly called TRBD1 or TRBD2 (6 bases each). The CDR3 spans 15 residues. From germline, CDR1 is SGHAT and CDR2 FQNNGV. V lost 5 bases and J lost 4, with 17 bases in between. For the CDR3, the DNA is TGTGCCAGCAGCCGCCGTGGGGGGCGTGGAGAGACCCAGTACTTC. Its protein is CASSRRGGRGETQYF.

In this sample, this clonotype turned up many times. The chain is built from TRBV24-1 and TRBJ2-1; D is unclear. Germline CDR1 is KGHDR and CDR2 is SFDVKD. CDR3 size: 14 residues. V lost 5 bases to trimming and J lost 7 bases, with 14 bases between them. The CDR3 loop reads CATSVGPLRNEQFF. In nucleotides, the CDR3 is TGTGCCACCAGTGTAGGACCTCTGAGGAATGAGCAGTTCTTC.

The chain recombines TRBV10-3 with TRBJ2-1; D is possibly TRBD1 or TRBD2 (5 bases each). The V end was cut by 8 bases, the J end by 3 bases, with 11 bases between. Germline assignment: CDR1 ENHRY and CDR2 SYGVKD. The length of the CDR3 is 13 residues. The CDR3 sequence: CAIGDLLYNEQFF. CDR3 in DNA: TGTGCCATCGGGGACCTACTCTACAATGAGCAGTTCTTC.

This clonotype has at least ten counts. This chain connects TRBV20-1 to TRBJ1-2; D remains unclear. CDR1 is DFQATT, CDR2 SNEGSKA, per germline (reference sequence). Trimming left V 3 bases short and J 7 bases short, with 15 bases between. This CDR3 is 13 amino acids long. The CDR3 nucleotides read TGCAGTGCTAGTCTTACGGGATACTCTGGCTACACCTTC. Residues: CSASLTGYSGYTF.

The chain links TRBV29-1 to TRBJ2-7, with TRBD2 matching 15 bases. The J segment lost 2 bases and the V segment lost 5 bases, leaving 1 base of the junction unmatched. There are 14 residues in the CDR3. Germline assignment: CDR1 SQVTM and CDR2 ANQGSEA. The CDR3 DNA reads TGCAGCGTTAGGACTAGCGGGAGGGCCTACGAGCAGTACTTC. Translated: CSVRTSGRAYEQYF.

The CDR3, as DNA: TGTGCCAGCAGCTTAGAAGTTATTAGACAGGGGCCTGAAAATGAAGCTTTCTTT. Translating gives CASSLEVIRQGPENEAFF. The genes are TRBV7-9 and TRBJ1-1; 8 bases map to TRBD1. The CDR3 has 18 amino acids. V gave up 1 base and J gave up 7 bases; unmatched junction bases: 17. CDR1 is SEHNR and CDR2 is FQNEAQ in the germline V gene (reference sequence).

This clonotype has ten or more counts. The CDR3: CASGGASGETQYF. In DNA form, the CDR3 reads TGTGCCAGCGGGGGGGCTAGCGGGGAGACCCAGTACTTC. This rearrangement joins TRBV12-3 or TRBV12-4 to TRBJ2-5; 8 positions match TRBD2. The CDR3 extends over 13 amino acids. V trimming: 8 bases; J trimming: 5 bases; junction bases outside the gene matches: 7.

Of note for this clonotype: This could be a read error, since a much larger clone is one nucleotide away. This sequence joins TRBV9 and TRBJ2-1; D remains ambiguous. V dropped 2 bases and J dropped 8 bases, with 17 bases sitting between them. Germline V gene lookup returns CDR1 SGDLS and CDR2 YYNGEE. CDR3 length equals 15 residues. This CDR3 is CASSVDLRVYDEQFF. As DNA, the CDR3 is TGTGCCAGCAGCGTCGACCTAAGGGTTTACGATGAGCAGTTCTTC.

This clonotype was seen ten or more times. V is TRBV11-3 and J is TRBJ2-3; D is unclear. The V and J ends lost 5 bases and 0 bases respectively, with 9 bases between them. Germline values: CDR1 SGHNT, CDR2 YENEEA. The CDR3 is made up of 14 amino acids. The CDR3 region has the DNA TGTGCCAGCAGCCTCGGGTTAAGCACAGATACGCAGTATTTT. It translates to CASSLGLSTDTQYF.

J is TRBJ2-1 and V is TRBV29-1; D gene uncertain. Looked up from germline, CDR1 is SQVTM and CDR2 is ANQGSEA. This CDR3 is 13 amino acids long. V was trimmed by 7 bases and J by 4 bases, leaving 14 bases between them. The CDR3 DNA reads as TGCAGCGGATGGGTCCAAGGGTACAATGAGCAGTTCTTC. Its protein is CSGWVQGYNEQFF.

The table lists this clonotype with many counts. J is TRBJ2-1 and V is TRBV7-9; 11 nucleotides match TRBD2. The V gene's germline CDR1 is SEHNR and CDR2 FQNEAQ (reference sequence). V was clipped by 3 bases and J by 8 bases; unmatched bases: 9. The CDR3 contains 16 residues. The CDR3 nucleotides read TGTGCCAGCAGCTTTATAGCGGGAGGGTTTTGGGATGAGCAGTTCTTC. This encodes CASSFIAGGFWDEQFF. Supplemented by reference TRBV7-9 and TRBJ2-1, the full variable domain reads DTGVSQNPRHKITKRGQNVTFRCDPISEHNRLYWYRQTLGQGPEFLTYFQNEAQLEKSRLLSDRFSAERPKGSFSTLEIQRTEQGDSAMYLCASSFIAGGFWDEQFFGPGTRLTVL.

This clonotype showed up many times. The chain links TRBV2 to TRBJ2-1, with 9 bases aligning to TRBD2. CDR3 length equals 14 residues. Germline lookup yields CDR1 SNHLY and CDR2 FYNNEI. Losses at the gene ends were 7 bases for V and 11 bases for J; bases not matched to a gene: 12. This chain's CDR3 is CASTLLSSGGQQFF. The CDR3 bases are TGTGCCAGCACCCTCCTCAGTAGCGGGGGCCAGCAGTTCTTC.

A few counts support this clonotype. The CDR3 DNA sequence: TGTGCCAGCAGTTCGGGGGGGCGGCATGGCTACACCTTC. Translated: CASSSGGRHGYTF. J is TRBJ1-2 and V is TRBV12-3 or TRBV12-4; tentatively, D is TRBD1 (6 bases). CDR3 length: 13 amino acids. Trimming took off 4 bases at V and 6 bases at J, with 12 bases between the two ends.

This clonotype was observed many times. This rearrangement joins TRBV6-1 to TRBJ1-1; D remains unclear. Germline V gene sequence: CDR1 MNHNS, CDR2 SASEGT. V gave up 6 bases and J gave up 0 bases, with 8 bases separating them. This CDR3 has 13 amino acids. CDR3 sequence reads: CASRKQMNTEAFF. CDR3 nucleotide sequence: TGTGCCAGCAGGAAACAGATGAACACTGAAGCTTTCTTT.

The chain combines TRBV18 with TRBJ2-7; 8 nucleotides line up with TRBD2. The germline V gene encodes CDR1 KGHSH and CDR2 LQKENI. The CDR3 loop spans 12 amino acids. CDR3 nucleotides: TGTGCTAGCCCACCCGGGGGGGTCGAGCAGTACGTC. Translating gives CASPPGGVEQYV.

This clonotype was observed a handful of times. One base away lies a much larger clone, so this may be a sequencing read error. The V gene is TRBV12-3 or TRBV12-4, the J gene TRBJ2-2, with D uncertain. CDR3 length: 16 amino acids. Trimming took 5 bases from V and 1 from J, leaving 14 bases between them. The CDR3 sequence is CASSDSLQQNTGELFF. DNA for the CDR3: TGTGCCAGCAGTGACTCACTCCAACAGAACACCGGGGAGCTGTTTTTT.

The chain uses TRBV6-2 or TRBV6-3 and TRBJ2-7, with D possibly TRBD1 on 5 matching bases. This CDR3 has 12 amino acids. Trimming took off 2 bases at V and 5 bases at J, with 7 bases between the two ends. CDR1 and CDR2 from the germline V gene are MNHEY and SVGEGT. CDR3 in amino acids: CASSYRGHEQYV. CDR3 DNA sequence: TGTGCCAGCAGTTACAGGGGCCACGAGCAGTACGTC.

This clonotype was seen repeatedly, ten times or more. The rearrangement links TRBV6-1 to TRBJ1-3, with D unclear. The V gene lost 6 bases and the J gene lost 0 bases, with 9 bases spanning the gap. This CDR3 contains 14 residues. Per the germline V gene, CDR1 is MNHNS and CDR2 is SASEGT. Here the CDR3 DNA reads TGTGCCAGCAGAACAGATACCTCTGGAAACACCATATATTTT. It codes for CASRTDTSGNTIYF.

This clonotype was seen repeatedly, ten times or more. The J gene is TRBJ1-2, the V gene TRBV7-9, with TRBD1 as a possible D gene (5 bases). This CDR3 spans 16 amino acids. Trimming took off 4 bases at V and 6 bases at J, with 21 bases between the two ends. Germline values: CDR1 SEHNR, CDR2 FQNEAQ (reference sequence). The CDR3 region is CASSSLRDPDFNGYTF. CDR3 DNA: TGTGCCAGCAGCTCTCTCCGGGACCCCGACTTTAATGGCTACACCTTC. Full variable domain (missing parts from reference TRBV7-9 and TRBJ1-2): DTGVSQNPRHKITKRGQNVTFRCDPISEHNRLYWYRQTLGQGPEFLTYFQNEAQLEKSRLLSDRFSAERPKGSFSTLEIQRTEQGDSAMYLCASSSLRDPDFNGYTFGSGTRLTVV.

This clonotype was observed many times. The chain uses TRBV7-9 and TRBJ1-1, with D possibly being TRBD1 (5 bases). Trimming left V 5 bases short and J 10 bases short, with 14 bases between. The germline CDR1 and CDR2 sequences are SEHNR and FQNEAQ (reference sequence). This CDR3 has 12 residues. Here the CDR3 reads CASSPLGGAAFF. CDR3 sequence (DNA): TGTGCCAGCAGCCCCCTTGGAGGGGCAGCTTTCTTT.